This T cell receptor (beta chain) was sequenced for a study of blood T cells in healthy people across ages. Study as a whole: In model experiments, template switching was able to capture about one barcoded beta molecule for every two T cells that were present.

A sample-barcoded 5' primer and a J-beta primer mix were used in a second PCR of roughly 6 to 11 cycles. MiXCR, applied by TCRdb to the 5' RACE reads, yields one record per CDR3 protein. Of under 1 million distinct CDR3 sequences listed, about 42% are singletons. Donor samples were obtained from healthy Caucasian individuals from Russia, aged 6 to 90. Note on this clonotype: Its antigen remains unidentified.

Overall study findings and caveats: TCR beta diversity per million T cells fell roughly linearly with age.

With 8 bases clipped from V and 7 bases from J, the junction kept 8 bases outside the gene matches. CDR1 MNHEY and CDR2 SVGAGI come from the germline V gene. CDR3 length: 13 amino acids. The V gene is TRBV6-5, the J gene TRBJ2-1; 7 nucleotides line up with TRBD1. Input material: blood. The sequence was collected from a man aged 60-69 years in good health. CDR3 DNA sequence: TGTGCCAGCCTCGACAGGGTTGGGAATGAGCAGTTCTTC. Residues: CASLDRVGNEQFF.